This is a list of T cell receptor beta chains from one sample in a study of regulatory T cells in long-lasting Graves disease. One entry per CDR3 protein results from TCRdb running MiXCR on the multiplex PCR reads. Of hundreds of thousands of distinct CDR3 sequences in the sample, less than 20% were seen once. A further study also used this sample, focusing on T cells in Graves' hyperthyroidism and ophthalmopathy.

Here the sequenced sample was peripheral blood mononuclear cells (PBMCs), taken at new diagnosis, from a patient treated with antithyroid drugs. The receptors here all came from a woman in her twenties or thirties with Graves disease. Each CDR3 is given with its conserved first and last residue. D genes are given only for firm matches. Clone size appears in some rows only: once, few, many, or a class for an expanded clone.

TRBJ2-1,TRBD1,-,TRBV7-6,CASRRDRGPPSTHNEQFF,TGTGCCAGCAGGCGGGACAGGGGGCCTCCCTCTACACACAATGAGCAGTTCTTC
TRBJ2-7,-,-,TRBV19,CASSGQPSEQYF,TGTGCCAGTAGTGGGCAGCCCTCCGAGCAGTACTTC
TRBJ1-5,-,few,TRBV7-6,CASSQYGGAGDQPQHF,TGTGCCAGCAGCCAATACGGGGGGGCTGGCGATCAGCCCCAGCATTTT
TRBJ1-5,TRBD1,-,TRBV19,CASTTDRVGQPQHF,TGTGCCAGTACCACCGACAGGGTGGGACAGCCCCAGCATTTT
TRBJ2-5,TRBD2,few,TRBV20-1,CSVGGTSRETQYF,TGCAGTGTTGGAGGGACTAGCAGGGAGACCCAGTACTTC
TRBJ2-7,TRBD1,few,TRBV3-1,CASSQERVGQGARYEQYF,TGTGCCAGCAGCCAAGAGCGTGTGGGACAGGGGGCTAGGTACGAGCAGTACTTC
TRBJ2-7,-,few,TRBV7-8,CASRLGDYEQYF,TGTGCCAGCAGGCTGGGGGACTACGAGCAGTACTTC
TRBJ2-5,TRBD2,few,TRBV10-3,CAIGLAGETQYF,TGTGCCATCGGGCTAGCGGGAGAGACCCAGTACTTC
TRBJ2-6,-,-,TRBV20-1,CSARAQGGALGANVLTF,TGCAGTGCTAGAGCCCAAGGGGGGGCACTGGGGGCCAACGTCCTGACTTTC
TRBJ2-1,-,many,TRBV28,CASSLVAYNEQFF,TGTGCCAGCAGTTTAGTTGCCTACAATGAGCAGTTCTTC
TRBJ2-5,TRBD2,few,TRBV12-5,CASGPGTSGLQETQYF,TGTGCTAGTGGCCCGGGGACTAGCGGGCTCCAAGAGACCCAGTACTTC
TRBJ2-5,TRBD2,-,TRBV25-1,CASSGTSGRGTQYF,TGTGCCAGCAGCGGGACTAGCGGGAGGGGGACCCAGTACTTC
TRBJ1-1,-,many,TRBV11-2,CASSSGVWGATTEAFF,TGTGCCAGCAGCTCGGGAGTTTGGGGGGCTACCACTGAAGCTTTCTTT
TRBJ2-5,TRBD2,many,TRBV7-2,CASSVGLAALQETQYF,TGTGCCAGCAGCGTGGGACTAGCGGCACTCCAAGAGACCCAGTACTTC
TRBJ2-7,TRBD2,few,TRBV7-9,CASSPWGTSGSYEQYF,TGTGCCAGCAGCCCTTGGGGGACTAGCGGCTCTTACGAGCAGTACTTC
TRBJ2-7,-,-,TRBV7-9,CASSLGGWNEQYF,TGTGCCAGCAGCTTAGGAGGTTGGAACGAGCAGTACTTC
TRBJ2-3,TRBD2,few,TRBV7-8,CASSLAGLGTSGNTQYF,TGTGCCAGCAGCTTAGCGGGGCTGGGGACTAGCGGTAATACGCAGTATTTT
TRBJ2-1,-,-,TRBV20-1,CSARGHLELGRNEQFF,TGCAGTGCTAGAGGCCATCTCGAGTTAGGGAGGAATGAGCAGTTCTTC
TRBJ2-1,TRBD2,-,TRBV19,CASRRLAGGPLYSNEQFF,TGTGCCAGTAGACGACTAGCGGGAGGGCCGCTTTACAGCAATGAGCAGTTCTTC
TRBJ1-1,-,few,TRBV18,CTSSTARATEAFF,TGTACCAGCTCTACGGCACGCGCCACTGAAGCTTTCTTT
TRBJ1-6,-,many,TRBV7-3,CASSPAPTRDSPLHF,TGTGCCAGCAGCCCCGCACCCACTCGGGATTCACCCCTCCACTTT
TRBJ2-7,-,many,TRBV7-3,CASSPLPTSRYEQYF,TGTGCCAGCAGCCCCCTACCCACTAGTCGCTACGAGCAGTACTTC
TRBJ2-3,-,-,TRBV5-1,CASSLDGGATDTQYF,TGCGCCAGCAGCTTGGACGGCGGCGCCACAGATACGCAGTATTTT
TRBJ1-4,-,few,TRBV3-1,CASSQGTGSNEKLFF,TGTGCCAGCAGCCAAGGCACAGGGAGCAATGAAAAACTGTTTTTT
TRBJ1-1,-,many,TRBV30,CAWSRSQSTEAFF,TGTGCCTGGAGTAGGAGTCAGAGCACTGAAGCTTTCTTT
TRBJ2-1,-,-,TRBV29-1,CSVEDRGSPYNEQFF,TGCAGCGTTGAAGATCGGGGCTCCCCCTACAATGAGCAGTTCTTC
TRBJ2-1,-,few,TRBV5-1,CASSYQYNEQFF,TGCGCCAGCAGCTACCAGTACAATGAGCAGTTCTTC
TRBJ2-7,TRBD1,few,TRBV3-1,CASSLTGDHHYEQYF,TGTGCCAGCAGCCTTACAGGGGACCACCACTACGAGCAGTACTTC
TRBJ2-2,-,few,TRBV7-9,CASSPSSQRSNTGELFF,TGTGCCAGCAGCCCGTCCTCGCAGCGGTCGAACACCGGGGAGCTGTTTTTT
TRBJ1-6,TRBD1,many,TRBV20-1,CSAREMGQATGNSPLHF,TGCAGTGCTAGAGAGATGGGACAGGCGACCGGTAATTCACCCCTCCACTTT
TRBJ1-1,-,few,TRBV6-9,CASSSVGFGYTEAFF,TGTGCCAGCAGTTCCGTTGGTTTCGGGTACACTGAAGCTTTCTTT
TRBJ1-3,-,-,TRBV18,CASSPVDRSGNTIYF,TGTGCCAGCTCACCAGTGGATCGCTCTGGAAACACCATATATTTT
TRBJ2-5,-,-,TRBV7-9,CASSLAVETQYF,TGTGCCAGCAGCCTGGCCGTGGAGACCCAGTACTTC
TRBJ2-3,-,few,TRBV5-1,CASSPPNSASTDTQYF,TGCGCCAGCAGCCCCCCGAACTCTGCTAGCACAGATACGCAGTATTTT
TRBJ1-4,TRBD1,once,TRBV7-9,CASSLAIRKTTGGEEKLFF,TGTGCCAGCAGCTTAGCGATCCGAAAAACGACAGGGGGAGAGGAAAAACTGTTTTTT
TRBJ2-5,-,few,TRBV27,CASSDRLQVREETQYF,TGTGCCAGCAGTGACCGCCTCCAGGTCCGTGAAGAGACCCAGTACTTC
TRBJ2-7,-,many,TRBV28,CASTPSGAARGEQYF,TGTGCCAGCACTCCCTCCGGGGCAGCTCGAGGCGAGCAGTACTTC
TRBJ1-5,-,many,TRBV28,CASSLMAGDLQPQHF,TGTGCCAGCAGTTTAATGGCAGGGGATCTTCAGCCCCAGCATTTT
TRBJ1-1,-,-,TRBV18,CASSPGTLKLTEAFF,TGTGCCAGCTCACCAGGGACCCTGAAACTCACTGAAGCTTTCTTT
TRBJ2-5,-,many,TRBV29-1,CSHPVVGETQYF,TGCAGCCACCCGGTAGTTGGAGAGACCCAGTACTTC
TRBJ2-3,-,many,TRBV6-2/TRBV6-3,CASGMSRGPPWDTQYF,TGTGCCAGCGGTATGAGCAGGGGCCCGCCCTGGGATACGCAGTATTTT
TRBJ1-5,-,few,TRBV19,CASSTYEGLNQPQHF,TGTGCCAGTAGTACATATGAAGGACTCAATCAGCCCCAGCATTTT
TRBJ2-7,TRBD1,-,TRBV7-8,CASSLASLGQGTYEQYF,TGTGCCAGCAGCTTAGCTAGCTTGGGACAGGGAACCTACGAGCAGTACTTC
TRBJ1-1,-,many,TRBV7-2,CASSLGPYVNTEAFF,TGTGCCAGCAGCTTAGGACCCTACGTTAACACTGAAGCTTTCTTT
TRBJ1-1,-,many,TRBV7-2,CASSLEPGVNTEAFF,TGTGCCAGCAGCTTAGAACCGGGCGTGAACACTGAAGCTTTCTTT
TRBJ1-2,-,once,TRBV9,CASSVEAGTGYTF,TGTGCCAGCAGCGTAGAGGCAGGAACTGGCTACACCTTC
TRBJ1-3,-,many,TRBV27,CASSSGLLEGNTIYF,TGTGCCAGCAGTTCCGGGCTTCTCGAGGGAAACACCATATATTTT
TRBJ2-3,-,many,TRBV11-2,CASSLTAVTDTQYF,TGTGCCAGCAGCTTAACAGCGGTTACAGATACGCAGTATTTT
TRBJ1-1,-,many,TRBV18,CASSPPRVSEAFF,TGTGCCAGCTCACCACCGCGAGTAAGTGAAGCTTTCTTT